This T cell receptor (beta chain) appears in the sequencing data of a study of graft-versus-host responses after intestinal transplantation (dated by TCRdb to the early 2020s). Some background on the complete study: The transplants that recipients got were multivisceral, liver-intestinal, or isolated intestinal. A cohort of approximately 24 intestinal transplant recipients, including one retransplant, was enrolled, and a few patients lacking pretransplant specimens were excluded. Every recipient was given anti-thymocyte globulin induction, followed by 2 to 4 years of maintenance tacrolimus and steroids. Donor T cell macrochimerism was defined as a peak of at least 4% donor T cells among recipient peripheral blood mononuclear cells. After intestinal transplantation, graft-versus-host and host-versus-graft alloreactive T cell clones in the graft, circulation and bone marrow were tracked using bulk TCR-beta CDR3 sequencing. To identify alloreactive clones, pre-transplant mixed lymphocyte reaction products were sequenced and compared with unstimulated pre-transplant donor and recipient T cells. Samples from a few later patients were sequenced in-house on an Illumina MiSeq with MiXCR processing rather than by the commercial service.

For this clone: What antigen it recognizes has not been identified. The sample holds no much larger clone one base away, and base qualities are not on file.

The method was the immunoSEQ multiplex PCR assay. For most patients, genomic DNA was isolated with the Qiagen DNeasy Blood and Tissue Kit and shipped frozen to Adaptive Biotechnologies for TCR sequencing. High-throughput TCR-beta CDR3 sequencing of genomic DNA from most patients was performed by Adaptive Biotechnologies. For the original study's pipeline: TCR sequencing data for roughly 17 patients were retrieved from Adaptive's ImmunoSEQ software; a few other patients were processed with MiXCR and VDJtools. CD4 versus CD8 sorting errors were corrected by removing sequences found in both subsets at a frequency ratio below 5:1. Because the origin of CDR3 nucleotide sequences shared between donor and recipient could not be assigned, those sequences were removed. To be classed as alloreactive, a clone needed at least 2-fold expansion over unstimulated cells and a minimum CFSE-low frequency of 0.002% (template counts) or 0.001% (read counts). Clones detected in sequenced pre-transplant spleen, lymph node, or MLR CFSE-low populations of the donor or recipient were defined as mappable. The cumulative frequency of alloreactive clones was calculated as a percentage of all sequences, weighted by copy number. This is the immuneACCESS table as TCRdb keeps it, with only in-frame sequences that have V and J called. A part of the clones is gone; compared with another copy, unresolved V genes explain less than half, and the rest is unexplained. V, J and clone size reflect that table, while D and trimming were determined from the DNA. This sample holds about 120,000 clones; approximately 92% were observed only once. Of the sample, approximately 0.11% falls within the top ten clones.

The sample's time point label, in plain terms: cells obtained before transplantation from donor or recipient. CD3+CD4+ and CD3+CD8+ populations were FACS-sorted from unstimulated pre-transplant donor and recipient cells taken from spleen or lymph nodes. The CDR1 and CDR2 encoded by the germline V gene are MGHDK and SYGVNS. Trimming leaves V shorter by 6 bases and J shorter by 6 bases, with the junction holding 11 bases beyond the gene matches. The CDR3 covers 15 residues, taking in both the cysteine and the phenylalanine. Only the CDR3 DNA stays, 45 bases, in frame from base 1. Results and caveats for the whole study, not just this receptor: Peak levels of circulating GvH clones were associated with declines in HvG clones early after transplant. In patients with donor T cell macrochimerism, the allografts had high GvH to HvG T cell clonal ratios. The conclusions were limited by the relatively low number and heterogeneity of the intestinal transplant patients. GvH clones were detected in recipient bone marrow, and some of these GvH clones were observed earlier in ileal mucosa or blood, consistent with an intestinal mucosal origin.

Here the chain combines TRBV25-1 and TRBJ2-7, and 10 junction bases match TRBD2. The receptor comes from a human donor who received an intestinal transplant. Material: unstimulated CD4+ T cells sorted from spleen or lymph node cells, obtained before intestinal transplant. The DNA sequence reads TGTGCCAGCAGCCTAGCGGGAGCCGTGTTCAGCGAGCAGTACTTC. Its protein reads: CASSLAGAVFSEQYF.